This T cell receptor (beta chain) stems from a study of shared T cell receptors in the human thymus. The V end lost 0 bases, the J end lost 3 bases, and 12 bases lay between the germline ends. The length of the CDR3 is 15 residues. Per the germline V gene, CDR1 is SGHRS and CDR2 is YFSETQ. Using immunoSEQ multiplex PCR, the repertoire was profiled, and TCRdb retains in-frame clones only, with some absent. The profile shows about 660,000 clones, 80% to 90% of them singletons. The sample also formed part of further work on human thymus T cells.

The chain is built from TRBV5-1 and TRBJ1-1, with D maybe TRBD1 (5 bases). Input material: thymocytes. The sequence was obtained from a boy in the first two years of life with a congenital heart defect. CDR3 DNA: TGCGCCAGCAGCTTGGCGCAGGGTTTGGACACTGAAGCTTTCTTT. Translation gives CASSLAQGLDTEAFF.